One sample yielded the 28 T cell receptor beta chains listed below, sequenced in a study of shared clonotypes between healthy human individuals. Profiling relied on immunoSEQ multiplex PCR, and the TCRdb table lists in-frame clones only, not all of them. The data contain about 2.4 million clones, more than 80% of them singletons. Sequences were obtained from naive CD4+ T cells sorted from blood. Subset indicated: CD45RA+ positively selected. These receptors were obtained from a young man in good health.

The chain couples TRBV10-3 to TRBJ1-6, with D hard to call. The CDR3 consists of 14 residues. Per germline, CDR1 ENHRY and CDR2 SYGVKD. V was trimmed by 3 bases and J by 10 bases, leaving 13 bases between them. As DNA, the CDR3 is TGTGCCATCAGTGACGAGAATGGGTGGTCACCCCTCCACTTT. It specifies CAISDENGWSPLHF.

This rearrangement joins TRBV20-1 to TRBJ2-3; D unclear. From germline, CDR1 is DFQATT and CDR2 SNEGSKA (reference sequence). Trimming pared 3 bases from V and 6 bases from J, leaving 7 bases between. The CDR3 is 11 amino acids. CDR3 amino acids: CSASELDTQYF. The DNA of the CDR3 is TGCAGTGCTAGCGAGCTCGATACGCAGTATTTT.

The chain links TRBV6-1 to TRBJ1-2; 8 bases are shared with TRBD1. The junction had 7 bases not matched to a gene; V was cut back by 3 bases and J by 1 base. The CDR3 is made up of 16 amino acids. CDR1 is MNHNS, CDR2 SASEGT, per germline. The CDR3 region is CASSDFGTGRNYGYTF. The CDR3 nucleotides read TGTGCCAGCAGTGACTTCGGGACAGGCCGTAACTATGGCTACACCTTC.

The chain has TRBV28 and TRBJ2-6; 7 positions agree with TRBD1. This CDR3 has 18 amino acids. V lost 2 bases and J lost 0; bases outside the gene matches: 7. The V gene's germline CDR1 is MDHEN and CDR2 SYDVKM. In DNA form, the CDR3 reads TGTGCCAGCAGTTTACCCGGGACAGCGAGCTCTGGGGCCAACGTCCTGACTTTC. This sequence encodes CASSLPGTASSGANVLTF.

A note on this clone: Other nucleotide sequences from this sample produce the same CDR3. CDR3 in DNA: TGTGCCAGCAGCTTGCAGGGTGGGAAGGAGACCCAGTACTTC. It codes for CASSLQGGKETQYF. The rearrangement links TRBV5-4 to TRBJ2-5, with D possibly TRBD1 on 5 matching bases. This CDR3 spans 14 amino acids. With 1 base removed from V and 5 bases from J, the gap between germline ends came to 12 bases. CDR1 is SGHNT and CDR2 is YYREEE in the germline V gene (reference sequence).

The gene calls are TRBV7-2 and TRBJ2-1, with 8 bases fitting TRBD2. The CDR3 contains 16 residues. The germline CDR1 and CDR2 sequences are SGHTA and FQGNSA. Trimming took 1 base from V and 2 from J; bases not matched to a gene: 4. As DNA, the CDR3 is TGTGCCAGCAGCTTAGAGGGCGGGAGGCCCTACAATGAGCAGTTCTTC. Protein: CASSLEGGRPYNEQFF.

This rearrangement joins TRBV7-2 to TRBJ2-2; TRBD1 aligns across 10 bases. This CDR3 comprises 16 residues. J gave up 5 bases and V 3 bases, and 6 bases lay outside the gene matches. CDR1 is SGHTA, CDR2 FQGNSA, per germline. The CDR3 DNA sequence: TGTGCCAGCAGCTTCAAGGGACAGGGGTGGACCGGGGAGCTGTTTTTT. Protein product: CASSFKGQGWTGELFF.

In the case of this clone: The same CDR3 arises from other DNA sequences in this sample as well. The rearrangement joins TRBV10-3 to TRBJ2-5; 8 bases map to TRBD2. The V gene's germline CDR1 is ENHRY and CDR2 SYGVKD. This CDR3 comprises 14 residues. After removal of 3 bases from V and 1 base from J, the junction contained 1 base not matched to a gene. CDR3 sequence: CAISELAVQETQYF. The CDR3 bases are TGTGCCATCAGTGAACTAGCGGTCCAAGAGACCCAGTACTTC.

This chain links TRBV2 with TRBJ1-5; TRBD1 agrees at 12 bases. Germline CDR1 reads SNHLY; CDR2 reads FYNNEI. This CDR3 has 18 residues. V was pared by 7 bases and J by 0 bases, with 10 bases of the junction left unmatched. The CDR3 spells CASTSRGQGANSNQPQHF. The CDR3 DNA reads TGTGCCAGCACTTCCCGGGGACAGGGGGCGAATAGCAATCAGCCCCAGCATTTT.

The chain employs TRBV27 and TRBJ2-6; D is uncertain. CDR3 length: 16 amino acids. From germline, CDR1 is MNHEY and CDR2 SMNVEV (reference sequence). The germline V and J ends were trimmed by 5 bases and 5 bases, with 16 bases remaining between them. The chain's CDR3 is CASSLAPQVRANVLTF. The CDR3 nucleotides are TGTGCCAGCAGTCTCGCCCCCCAGGTTAGGGCCAACGTCCTGACTTTC.

The chain's CDR3 is CASSVHALPGETQYF. CDR3 in DNA: TGCGCCAGCAGTGTCCACGCGCTACCGGGAGAGACCCAGTACTTC. V and J are TRBV10-1 and TRBJ2-5; no firm D call. V was cut by 4 bases and J by 4 bases, with 16 bases left in between. The germline gives CDR1 WNHNN, CDR2 SYGVQD (reference sequence). This CDR3 has 15 amino acids.

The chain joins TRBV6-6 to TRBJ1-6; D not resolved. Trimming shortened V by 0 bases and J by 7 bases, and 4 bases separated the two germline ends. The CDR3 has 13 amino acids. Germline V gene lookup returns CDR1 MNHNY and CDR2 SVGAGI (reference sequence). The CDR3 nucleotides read TGTGCCAGCAGTTACTCACAAAATTCACCCCTCCACTTT. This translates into CASSYSQNSPLHF.

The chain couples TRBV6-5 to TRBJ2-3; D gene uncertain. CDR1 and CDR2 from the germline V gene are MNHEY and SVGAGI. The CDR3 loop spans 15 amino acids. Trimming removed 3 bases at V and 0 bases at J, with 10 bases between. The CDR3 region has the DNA TGTGCCAGCAGTTATTGGGGTTCTAGCACAGATACGCAGTATTTT. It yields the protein CASSYWGSSTDTQYF.

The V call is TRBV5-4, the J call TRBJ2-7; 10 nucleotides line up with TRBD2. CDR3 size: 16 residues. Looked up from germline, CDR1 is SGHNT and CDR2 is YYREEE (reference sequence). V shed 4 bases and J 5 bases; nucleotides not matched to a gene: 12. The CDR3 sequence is CASSRGGLAVLHEQYF. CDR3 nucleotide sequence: TGTGCCAGCAGCCGCGGCGGACTAGCGGTCCTCCACGAGCAGTACTTC.

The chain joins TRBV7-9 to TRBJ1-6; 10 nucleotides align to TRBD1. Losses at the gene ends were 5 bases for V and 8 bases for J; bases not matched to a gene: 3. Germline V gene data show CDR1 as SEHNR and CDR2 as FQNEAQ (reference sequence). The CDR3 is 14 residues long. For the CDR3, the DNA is TGTGCCAGCAGCCCGGGACAGGGGTATTCACCCCTCCACTTT. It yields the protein CASSPGQGYSPLHF. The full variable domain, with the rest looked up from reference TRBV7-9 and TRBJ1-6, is DTGVSQNPRHKITKRGQNVTFRCDPISEHNRLYWYRQTLGQGPEFLTYFQNEAQLEKSRLLSDRFSAERPKGSFSTLEIQRTEQGDSAMYLCASSPGQGYSPLHFGNGTRLTVT.

CDR3 sequence: CASIRTGMNTEAFF. The CDR3 DNA reads as TGTGCCAGCATCCGGACAGGCATGAACACTGAAGCTTTCTTT. J is TRBJ1-1 and V is TRBV6-5, with 7 bases matching TRBD1. V trimming: 7 bases; J trimming: 0 bases; junction bases outside the gene matches: 5. Germline CDR1 is MNHEY and CDR2 is SVGAGI. The CDR3 is 14 residues long.

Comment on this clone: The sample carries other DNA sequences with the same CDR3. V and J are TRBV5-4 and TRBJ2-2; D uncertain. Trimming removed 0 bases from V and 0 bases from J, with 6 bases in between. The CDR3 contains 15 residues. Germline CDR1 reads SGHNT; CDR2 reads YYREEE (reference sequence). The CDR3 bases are TGTGCCAGCAGCTTGGGAGGAGCGAACACCGGGGAGCTGTTTTTT. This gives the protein CASSLGGANTGELFF.

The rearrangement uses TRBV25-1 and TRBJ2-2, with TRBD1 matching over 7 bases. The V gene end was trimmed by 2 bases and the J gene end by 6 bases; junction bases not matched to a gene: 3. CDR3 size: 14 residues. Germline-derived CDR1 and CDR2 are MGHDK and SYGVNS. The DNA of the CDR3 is TGTGCCAGCAGTGAAACAGGGGTGGCCGGGGAGCTGTTTTTT. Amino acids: CASSETGVAGELFF. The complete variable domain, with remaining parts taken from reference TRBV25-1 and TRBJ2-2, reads EADIYQTPRYLVIGTGKKITLECSQTMGHDKMYWYQQDPGMELHLIHYSYGVNSTEKGDLSSESTVSRIRTEHFPLTLESARPSHTSQYLCASSETGVAGELFFGEGSRLTVL.

The DNA for the CDR3 is TGCGCCAGCAGCCTTGTCGTGGGGGGCACTGAAGCTTTCTTT. This gives the protein CASSLVVGGTEAFF. The V gene is TRBV5-1, the J gene TRBJ1-1, with a possible D match to TRBD1 (5 bases). Germline values: CDR1 SGHRS, CDR2 YFSETQ. The CDR3 is 14 residues long. Trimming shortened V by 4 bases and J by 4 bases, and 14 bases separated the two germline ends. The variable domain in full, with the rest retrieved from reference TRBV5-1 and TRBJ1-1, is KAGVTQTPRYLIKTRGQQVTLSCSPISGHRSVSWYQQTPGQGLQFLFEYFSETQRNKGNFPGRFSGRQFSNSRSEMNVSTLELGDSALYLCASSLVVGGTEAFFGQGTRLTVV.

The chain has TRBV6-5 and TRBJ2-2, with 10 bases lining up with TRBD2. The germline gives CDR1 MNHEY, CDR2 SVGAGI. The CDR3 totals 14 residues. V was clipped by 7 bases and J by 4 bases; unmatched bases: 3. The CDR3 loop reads CASTGLAATGELFF. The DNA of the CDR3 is TGTGCCAGCACCGGACTAGCGGCCACCGGGGAGCTGTTTTTT.

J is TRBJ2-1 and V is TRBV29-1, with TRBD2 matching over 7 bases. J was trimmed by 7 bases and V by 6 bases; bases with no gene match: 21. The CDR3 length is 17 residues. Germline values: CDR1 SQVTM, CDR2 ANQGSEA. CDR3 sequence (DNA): TGCAGCGTCGTACCACAGGTCTTCGGGACTACTAGGAATGAGCAGTTCTTC. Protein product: CSVVPQVFGTTRNEQFF.

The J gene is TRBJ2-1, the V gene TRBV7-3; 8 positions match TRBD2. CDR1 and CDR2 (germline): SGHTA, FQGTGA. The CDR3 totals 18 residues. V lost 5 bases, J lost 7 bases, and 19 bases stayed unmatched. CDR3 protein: CASSPGPNQRGLKNEQFF. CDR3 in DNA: TGTGCCAGCAGCCCAGGCCCGAACCAGCGGGGGTTAAAAAATGAGCAGTTCTTC.

The CDR3 loop is CASSLLDGSEQYF. DNA of the CDR3: TGTGCCAGCTCCCTCCTCGATGGGAGCGAGCAGTACTTC. This chain connects TRBV18 to TRBJ2-7; weak D call: TRBD2 (5 bases). CDR3 length equals 13 residues. Germline V lookup: CDR1 KGHSH, CDR2 LQKENI. V dropped 6 bases and J dropped 6 bases, with 15 bases sitting between them.

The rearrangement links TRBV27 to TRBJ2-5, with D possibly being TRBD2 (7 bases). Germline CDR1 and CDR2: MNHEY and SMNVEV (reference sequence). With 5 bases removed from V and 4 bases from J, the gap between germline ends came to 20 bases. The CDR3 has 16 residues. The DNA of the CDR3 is TGTGCCAGCAGTACCGCCGGGACTATGGGGGCAGAGACCCAGTACTTC. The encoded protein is CASSTAGTMGAETQYF.

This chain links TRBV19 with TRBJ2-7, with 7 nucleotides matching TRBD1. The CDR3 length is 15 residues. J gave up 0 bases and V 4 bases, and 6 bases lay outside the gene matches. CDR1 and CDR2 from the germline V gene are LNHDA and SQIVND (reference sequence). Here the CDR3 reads CASSTTGESSYEQYF. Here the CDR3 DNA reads TGTGCCAGTAGTACCACAGGGGAAAGCTCCTACGAGCAGTACTTC. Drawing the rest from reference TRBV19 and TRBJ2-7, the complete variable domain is DGGITQSPKYLFRKEGQNVTLSCEQNLNHDAMYWYRQDPGQGLRLIYYSQIVNDFQKGDIAEGYSVSREKKESFPLTVTSAQKNPTAFYLCASSTTGESSYEQYFGPGTRLTVT.

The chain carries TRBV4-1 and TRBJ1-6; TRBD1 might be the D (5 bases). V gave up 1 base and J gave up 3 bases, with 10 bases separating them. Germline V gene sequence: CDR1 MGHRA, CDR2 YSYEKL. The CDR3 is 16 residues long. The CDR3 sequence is CASSQVQGHYNSPLHF. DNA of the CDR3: TGCGCCAGCAGCCAAGTCCAGGGCCACTATAATTCACCCCTCCACTTT.

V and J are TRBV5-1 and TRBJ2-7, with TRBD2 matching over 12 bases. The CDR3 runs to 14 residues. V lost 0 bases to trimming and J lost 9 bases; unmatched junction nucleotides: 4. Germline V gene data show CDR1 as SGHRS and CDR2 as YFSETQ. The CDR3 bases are TGCGCCAGCAGCTTGGGACTAGCGGGAGCCGTGCAGTACTTC. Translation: CASSLGLAGAVQYF. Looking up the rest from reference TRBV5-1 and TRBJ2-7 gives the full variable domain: KAGVTQTPRYLIKTRGQQVTLSCSPISGHRSVSWYQQTPGQGLQFLFEYFSETQRNKGNFPGRFSGRQFSNSRSEMNVSTLELGDSALYLCASSLGLAGAVQYFGPGTRLTVT.

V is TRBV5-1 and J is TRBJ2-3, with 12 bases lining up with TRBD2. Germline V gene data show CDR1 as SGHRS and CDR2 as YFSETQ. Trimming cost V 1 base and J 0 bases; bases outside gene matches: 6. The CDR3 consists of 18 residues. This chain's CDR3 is CASSLITSGGPSTDTQYF. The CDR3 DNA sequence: TGCGCCAGCAGCTTGATAACTAGCGGGGGGCCTAGCACAGATACGCAGTATTTT. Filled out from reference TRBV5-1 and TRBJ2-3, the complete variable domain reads KAGVTQTPRYLIKTRGQQVTLSCSPISGHRSVSWYQQTPGQGLQFLFEYFSETQRNKGNFPGRFSGRQFSNSRSEMNVSTLELGDSALYLCASSLITSGGPSTDTQYFGPGTRLTVL.